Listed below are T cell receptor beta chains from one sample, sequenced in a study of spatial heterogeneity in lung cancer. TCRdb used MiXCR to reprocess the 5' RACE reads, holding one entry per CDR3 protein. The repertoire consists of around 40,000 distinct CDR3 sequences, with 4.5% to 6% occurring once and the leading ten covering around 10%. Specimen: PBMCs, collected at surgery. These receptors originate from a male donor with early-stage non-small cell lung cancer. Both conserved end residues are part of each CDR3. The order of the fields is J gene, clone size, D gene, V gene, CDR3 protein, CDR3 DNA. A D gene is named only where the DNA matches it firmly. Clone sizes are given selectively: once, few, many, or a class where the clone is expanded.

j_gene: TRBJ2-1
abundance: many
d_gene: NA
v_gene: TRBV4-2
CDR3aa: CASSAGPNLAEVF
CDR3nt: TGTGCCAGCAGCGCGGGGCCCAACCTGGCAGAGGTCTTC

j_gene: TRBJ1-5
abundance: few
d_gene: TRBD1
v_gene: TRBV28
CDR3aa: CASRPTGPGQPQHF
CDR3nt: TGTGCCAGCAGACCGACAGGGCCGGGGCAGCCCCAGCATTTT

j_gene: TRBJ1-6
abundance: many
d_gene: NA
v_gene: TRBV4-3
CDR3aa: CASSQSPGARDSPLHF
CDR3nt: TGCGCCAGCAGCCAGTCACCGGGAGCGAGGGATTCACCCCTCCACTTT

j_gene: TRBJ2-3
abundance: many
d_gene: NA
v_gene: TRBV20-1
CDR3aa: CSAGGGQLTGDTQYF
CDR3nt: TGCAGTGCTGGCGGGGGCCAACTAACCGGAGATACGCAGTATTTT

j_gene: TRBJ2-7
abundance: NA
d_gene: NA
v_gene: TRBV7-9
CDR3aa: CASSLALGPRDEQYF
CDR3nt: TGTGCCAGCAGCTTAGCACTGGGACCTAGAGACGAGCAGTACTTC

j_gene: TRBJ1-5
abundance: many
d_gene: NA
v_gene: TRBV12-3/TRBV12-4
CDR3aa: CASSWEPGLGDSNQPQHF
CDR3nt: TGTGCCAGCAGTTGGGAACCTGGTCTGGGGGATAGCAATCAGCCCCAGCATTTT

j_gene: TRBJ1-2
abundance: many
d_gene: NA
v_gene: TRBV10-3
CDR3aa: CAIRRDGLNYGYTF
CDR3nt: TGTGCCATCAGGAGGGACGGACTTAACTATGGCTACACCTTC

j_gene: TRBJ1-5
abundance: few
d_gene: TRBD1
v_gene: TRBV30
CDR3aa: CAWTPPGQVHNQPQHF
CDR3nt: TGTGCCTGGACACCTCCCGGACAGGTCCATAATCAGCCCCAGCATTTT

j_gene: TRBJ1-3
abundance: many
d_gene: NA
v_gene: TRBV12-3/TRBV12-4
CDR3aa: CASSRGSAGNTIYF
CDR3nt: TGTGCCAGCAGCCGGGGCTCCGCGGGAAACACCATATATTTT

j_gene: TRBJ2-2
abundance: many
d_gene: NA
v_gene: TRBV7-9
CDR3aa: CASSLAATNTGELFF
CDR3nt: TGTGCCAGCAGCTTAGCAGCCACGAACACCGGGGAGCTGTTTTTT

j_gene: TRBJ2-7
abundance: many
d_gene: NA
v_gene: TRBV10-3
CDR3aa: CAIRSSVGYEQYF
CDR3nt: TGTGCCATCAGGTCCTCAGTGGGATACGAGCAGTACTTC

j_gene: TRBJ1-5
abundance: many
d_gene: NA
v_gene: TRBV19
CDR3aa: CASSRSRDNNQPQHF
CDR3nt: TGTGCCAGTAGTCGCTCCCGGGACAATAATCAGCCCCAGCATTTT

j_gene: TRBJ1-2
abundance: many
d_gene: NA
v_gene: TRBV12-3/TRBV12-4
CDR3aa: CASSGAGGGYGYTF
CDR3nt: TGTGCCAGCAGTGGGGCGGGGGGAGGCTATGGCTACACCTTC

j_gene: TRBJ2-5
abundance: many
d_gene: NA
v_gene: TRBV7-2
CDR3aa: CASSRRPGDRETQYF
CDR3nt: TGTGCCAGCAGCCGGAGGCCAGGGGATCGAGAGACCCAGTACTTC

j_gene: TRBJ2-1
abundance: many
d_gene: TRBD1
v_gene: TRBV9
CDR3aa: CASSGTGQGNEQFF
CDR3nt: TGTGCCAGCAGCGGAACCGGACAGGGCAATGAGCAGTTCTTC

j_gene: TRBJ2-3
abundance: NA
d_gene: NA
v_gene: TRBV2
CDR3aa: CASRGAYDTDTQYF
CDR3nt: TGTGCCAGCAGAGGGGCCTACGACACAGATACGCAGTATTTT

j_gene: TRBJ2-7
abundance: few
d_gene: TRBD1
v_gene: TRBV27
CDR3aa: CASSRIGTGRNEQYF
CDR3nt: TGTGCCAGCAGTCGAATAGGGACAGGGAGGAACGAGCAGTACTTC

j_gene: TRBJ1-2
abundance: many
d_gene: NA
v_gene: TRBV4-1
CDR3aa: CASLGIGWGGYGYTF
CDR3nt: TGCGCCAGCCTCGGGATTGGTTGGGGGGGCTATGGCTACACCTTC

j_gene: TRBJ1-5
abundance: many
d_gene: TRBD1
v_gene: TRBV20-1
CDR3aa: CSAKNDRENSNQPQHF
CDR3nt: TGCAGTGCCAAAAATGACAGGGAAAATAGCAATCAGCCCCAGCATTTT

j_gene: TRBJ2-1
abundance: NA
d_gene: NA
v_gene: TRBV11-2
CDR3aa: CASSLRRGQYNEQFF
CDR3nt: TGTGCCAGCAGCTTAAGGCGGGGGCAGTACAATGAGCAGTTCTTC

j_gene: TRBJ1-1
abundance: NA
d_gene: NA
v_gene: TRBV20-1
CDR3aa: CSARGPGMNTEAFF
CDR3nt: TGCAGTGCTAGGGGTCCAGGGATGAACACTGAAGCTTTCTTT

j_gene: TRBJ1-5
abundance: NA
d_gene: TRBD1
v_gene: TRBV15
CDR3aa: CATSRTDRGGNQPQHF
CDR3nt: TGTGCCACCAGCCGGACCGACAGGGGAGGAAATCAGCCCCAGCATTTT

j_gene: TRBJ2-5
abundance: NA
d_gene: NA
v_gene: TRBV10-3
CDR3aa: CAGAQGGQETQYF
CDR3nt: TGTGCCGGAGCGCAGGGTGGGCAAGAGACCCAGTACTTC

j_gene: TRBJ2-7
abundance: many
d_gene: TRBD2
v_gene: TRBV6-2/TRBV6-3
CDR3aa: CASSYNPGGSGAYEQYF
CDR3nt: TGTGCCAGCAGTTATAACCCCGGGGGGAGCGGGGCCTACGAGCAGTACTTC

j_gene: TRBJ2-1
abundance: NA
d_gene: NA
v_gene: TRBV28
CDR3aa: CASIGSPWGSYNEQFF
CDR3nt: TGTGCCAGCATTGGGAGTCCCTGGGGTTCCTACAATGAGCAGTTCTTC

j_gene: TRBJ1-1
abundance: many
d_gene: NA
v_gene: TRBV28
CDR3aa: CASSLSAKGNTEAFF
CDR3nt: TGTGCCAGCAGTTTATCGGCCAAAGGGAACACTGAAGCTTTCTTT

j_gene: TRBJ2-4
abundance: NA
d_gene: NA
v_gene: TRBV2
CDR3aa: CASSEQGAKNIQYF
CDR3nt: TGTGCCAGCAGTGAACAGGGGGCCAAAAACATTCAGTACTTC

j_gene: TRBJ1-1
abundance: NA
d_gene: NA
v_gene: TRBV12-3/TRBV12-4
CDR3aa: CASILQTNTEAFF
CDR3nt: TGTGCCAGCATCTTGCAGACAAACACTGAAGCTTTCTTT

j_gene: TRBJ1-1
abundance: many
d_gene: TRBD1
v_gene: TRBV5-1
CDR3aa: CASSLGGQGAEAFF
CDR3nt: TGCGCCAGCAGCTTAGGAGGACAGGGCGCTGAAGCTTTCTTT

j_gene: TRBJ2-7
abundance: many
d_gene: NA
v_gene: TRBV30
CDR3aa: CAWSVIRPSYEQYF
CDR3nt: TGTGCCTGGAGTGTTATACGACCCAGCTACGAGCAGTACTTC

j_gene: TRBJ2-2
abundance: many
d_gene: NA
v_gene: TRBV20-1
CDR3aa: CSAPRPRVPGGELFF
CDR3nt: TGCAGTGCTCCGAGGCCCAGGGTTCCTGGCGGGGAGCTGTTTTTT

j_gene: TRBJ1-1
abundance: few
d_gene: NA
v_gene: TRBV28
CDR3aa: CASSTLSTEAFF
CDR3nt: TGTGCCAGCAGTACGTTGAGCACTGAAGCTTTCTTT

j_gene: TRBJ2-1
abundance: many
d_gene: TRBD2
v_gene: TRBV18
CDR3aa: CASSPSTSGANNEQFF
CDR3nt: TGTGCCAGCTCACCCTCGACTAGCGGGGCGAACAATGAGCAGTTCTTC

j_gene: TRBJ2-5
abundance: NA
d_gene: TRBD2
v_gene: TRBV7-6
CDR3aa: CASSLEEEGAGGQETQYF
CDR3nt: TGTGCCAGCAGCTTAGAGGAGGAAGGAGCGGGGGGACAAGAGACCCAGTACTTC

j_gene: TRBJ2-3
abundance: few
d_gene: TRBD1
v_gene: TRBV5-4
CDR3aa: CASSTGQGASTDTQYF
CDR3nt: TGTGCCAGCAGCACTGGACAGGGGGCGTCCACAGATACGCAGTATTTT

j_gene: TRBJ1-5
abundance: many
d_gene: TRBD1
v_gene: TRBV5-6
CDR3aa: CASSSDRGSQPQHF
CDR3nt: TGTGCCAGCAGCTCGGACAGGGGCAGTCAGCCCCAGCATTTT

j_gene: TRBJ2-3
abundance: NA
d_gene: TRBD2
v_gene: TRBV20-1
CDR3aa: CSAVRGASTDTQYF
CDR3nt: TGCAGTGCTGTGCGGGGGGCCAGCACAGATACGCAGTATTTT

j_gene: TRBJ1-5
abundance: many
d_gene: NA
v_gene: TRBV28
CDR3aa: CASTRRNQPQHF
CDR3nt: TGTGCCAGCACACGGCGCAATCAGCCCCAGCATTTT

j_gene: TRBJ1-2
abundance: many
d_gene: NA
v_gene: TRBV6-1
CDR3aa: CASSEEQPGNYGYTF
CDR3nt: TGTGCCAGCAGTGAAGAACAGCCAGGGAACTATGGCTACACCTTC

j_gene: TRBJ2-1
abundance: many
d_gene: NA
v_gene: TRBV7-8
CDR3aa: CASSLAEGGAYNEQFF
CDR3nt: TGTGCCAGCAGCTTAGCGGAGGGGGGGGCCTACAATGAGCAGTTCTTC

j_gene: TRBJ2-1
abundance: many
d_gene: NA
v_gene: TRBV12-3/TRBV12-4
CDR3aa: CASSPSVPGSRLRGEQFF
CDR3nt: TGTGCCAGCAGTCCTTCGGTTCCGGGGTCCAGACTAAGGGGTGAGCAGTTCTTC

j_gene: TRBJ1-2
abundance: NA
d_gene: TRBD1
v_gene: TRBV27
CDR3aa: CASSMGQGCLYGYTF
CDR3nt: TGTGCCAGCAGTATGGGACAGGGATGTCTCTATGGCTACACCTTC

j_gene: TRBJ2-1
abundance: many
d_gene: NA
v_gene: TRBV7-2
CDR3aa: CASSSRTVSSYNEQFF
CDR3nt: TGTGCCAGCAGCTCCCGGACGGTAAGCTCCTACAATGAGCAGTTCTTC

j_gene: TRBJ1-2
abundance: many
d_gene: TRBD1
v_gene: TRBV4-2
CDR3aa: CASSRETGGNYGYTF
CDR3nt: TGTGCCAGCAGCCGGGAAACAGGGGGCAACTATGGCTACACCTTC

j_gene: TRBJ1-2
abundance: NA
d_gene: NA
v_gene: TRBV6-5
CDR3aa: CASLRGNYGYTF
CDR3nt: TGTGCCAGTTTGAGGGGGAACTATGGCTACACCTTC

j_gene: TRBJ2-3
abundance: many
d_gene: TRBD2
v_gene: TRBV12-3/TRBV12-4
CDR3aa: CASTRTSGTDTQYF
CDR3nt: TGTGCCAGCACCCGGACTAGCGGGACAGATACGCAGTATTTT

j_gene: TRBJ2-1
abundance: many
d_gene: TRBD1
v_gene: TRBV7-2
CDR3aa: CASSRRTGPWNEQFF
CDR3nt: TGTGCCAGCAGCCGTCGGACAGGGCCTTGGAATGAGCAGTTCTTC

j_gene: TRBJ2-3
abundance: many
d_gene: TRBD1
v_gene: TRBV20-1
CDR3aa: CSDVDRTDTQYF
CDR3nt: TGCAGTGACGTGGACAGGACAGATACGCAGTATTTT

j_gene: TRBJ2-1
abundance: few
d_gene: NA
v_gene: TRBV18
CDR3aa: CASSPIGLYNEQFF
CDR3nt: TGTGCCAGCTCCCCCATCGGGCTCTACAATGAGCAGTTCTTC